Given below is one TCR beta chain in context. The CDR3 contains 16 residues. Germline loops: CDR1 MDHEN, CDR2 SYDVKM. Trimming took off 6 bases at V and 3 bases at J, with 21 bases between the two ends. This record comes from a study of T-cell reconstitution after alpha-beta-depleted transplantation in children. A TCRbeta library incorporating unique molecular identifiers was prepared. A single record per CDR3 protein comes from TCRdb applying MiXCR to the PCR reads. The table has 200,000 to 300,000 distinct CDR3 sequences, around 25% seen once. This sequence originates from a female patient aged 2 to 10 who had a stem cell transplant for congenital amegakaryocytic thrombocytopenia, so the T cells may come from the graft donor. The starting material was PBMCs, mostly from graft donor cells, obtained 360 days after TCRalphabeta/CD19-depleted stem cell transplant. V usage is TRBV28 and J usage is TRBJ2-7; D possibly uses TRBD1 or TRBD2 (5 bases each). This CDR3 is CASSETGGQANYEQYF. The CDR3, as DNA: TGTGCCAGCAGCGAAACTGGGGGTCAGGCCAACTACGAGCAGTACTTC.